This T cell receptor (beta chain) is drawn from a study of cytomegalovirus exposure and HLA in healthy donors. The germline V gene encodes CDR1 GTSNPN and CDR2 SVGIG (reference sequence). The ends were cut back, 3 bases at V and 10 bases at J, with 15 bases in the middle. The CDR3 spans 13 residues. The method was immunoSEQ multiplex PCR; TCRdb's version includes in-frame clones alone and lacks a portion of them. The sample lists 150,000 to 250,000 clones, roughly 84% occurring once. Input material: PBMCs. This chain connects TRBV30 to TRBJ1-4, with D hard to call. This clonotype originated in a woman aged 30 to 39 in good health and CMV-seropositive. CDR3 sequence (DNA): TGTGCCTGGAGGGCGACCTCTCCGGGAAAACTGTTTTTT. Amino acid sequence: CAWRATSPGKLFF.